The present entry profiles one T cell receptor (beta chain) with its context. The PCR ran on 60 Vbeta and 13 Jbeta primers. Clones were read by immunoSEQ multiplex PCR, and TCRdb kept only the in-frame ones, dropping some. Recorded for this sample: roughly 120,000 clones. These data belong to a study of cytomegalovirus exposure and HLA in healthy donors. Sample: PBMCs. This clonotype was obtained from a man younger than 40 in good health and CMV-seronegative.

The CDR3 DNA is TGCGCCAGCAGCTTGGTGGCAGGGGGGTACGAGCAGTACTTC. Protein sequence: CASSLVAGGYEQYF. The chain has TRBV5-1 and TRBJ2-7, with a tentative D call TRBD1 (7 bases). Germline CDR1 is SGHRS and CDR2 is YFSETQ. The CDR3 has 14 amino acids. V lost 0 bases, J lost 4 bases, and 11 bases lay in between.